The clone carrying this TCR beta chain occurred a few times. A single record per CDR3 protein comes from TCRdb applying MiXCR to the 5' RACE reads. This sample has about 620,000 distinct CDR3 sequences, with about 20% found just once. Germline V gene data show CDR1 as SGHTA and CDR2 as FQGNSA. The CDR3 is made up of 15 amino acids. The V gene end was trimmed by 4 bases and the J gene end by 9 bases; junction bases not matched to a gene: 7. This sample is drawn from a study of T-cell memory formation after mild COVID-19. About the study: There were largely donor-specific TCR clusters.

Sequencing was done on a sample of PBMCs or a T cell subset sorted from them (not recorded which). The rearrangement joins TRBV7-2 to TRBJ2-1; 12 bases agree with TRBD2. The receptor's source is an adult woman who had mild COVID-19 (a few samples of this study predate the infection). Cell type and time point are not known. The CDR3 here is CASSSGLAGFGEQFF. CDR3 coding DNA: TGTGCCAGCAGCTCAGGACTAGCGGGATTTGGTGAGCAGTTCTTC. The variable domain in full, completed from reference TRBV7-2 and TRBJ2-1, reads GAGVSQSPSNKVTEKGKDVELRCDPISGHTALYWYRQSLGQGLEFLIYFQGNSAPDKSGLPSDRFSAERTGGSVSTLTIQRTQQEDSAVYLCASSSGLAGFGEQFFGPGTRLTVL.